This T cell receptor (beta chain) originates from a study of beta chain features in type 1 diabetes. Overall study results and limits: Researchers report that Type 1 diabetes patients had moderately but significantly shorter TCRB CDR3s across all four CD4+ subsets. Because the template was cDNA, high-expressing cells might be over-represented.

Investigators reverse transcribed all isolated RNA, so they sequenced expressed TCRB transcripts. Generated by immunoSEQ multiplex PCR, the TCRdb table keeps only in-frame clones and is missing some. The data hold 900,000 or so clones, with roughly a sixth observed a single time. This clone was picked up a small number of times. Its antigen is as yet unknown. A heparinised blood draw that averaged about 116 mL was obtained once from each donor. Researchers reported sorting CD4+ naive, central memory, regulatory and stem cell-like memory cells via CD45RO/CCR7/CD25/CD127/CD95/CD27. V shed 5 bases and J shed 6 bases, with 20 bases lying between them. This CDR3 spans 15 amino acids. Germline V gene lookup returns CDR1 MDHEN and CDR2 SYDVKM.

Sequenced input: naive CD4+ T cells from blood. V and J are TRBV28 and TRBJ2-7; D may be TRBD1 or TRBD2 (6 bases each). The receptor's source is a woman aged 18-30 years in good health. CDR3 DNA sequence: TGTGCCAGCAGTCCCAACTCACGGGGGCTAAGCGAGCAGTACTTC. It specifies CASSPNSRGLSEQYF.